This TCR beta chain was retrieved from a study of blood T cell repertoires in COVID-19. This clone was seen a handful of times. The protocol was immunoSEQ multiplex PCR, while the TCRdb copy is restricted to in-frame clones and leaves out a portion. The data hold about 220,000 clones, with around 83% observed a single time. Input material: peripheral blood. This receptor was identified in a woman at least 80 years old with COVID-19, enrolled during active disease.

CDR3 nucleotide sequence: TGTGCCTGGAGGAAGGGACAGGGGGTTTCCGGGGAGCTGTTTTTT. This translates into CAWRKGQGVSGELFF. The chain combines TRBV30 with TRBJ2-2; 11 bases fit TRBD1. The CDR3 is 15 residues long. With 3 bases clipped from V and 6 bases from J, the junction kept 6 bases outside the gene matches. CDR1 is GTSNPN and CDR2 is SVGIG in the germline V gene (reference sequence).